Following are 18 T cell receptor beta chains from one sample sequenced in a study of T cells in Graves' hyperthyroidism and ophthalmopathy (dated by TCRdb to between 2019 and 2020). Receptors were amplified or captured by multiplex PCR. Sequencing was carried out with an Illumina HiSeq 2000. TCR beta CDR3 regions were amplified from RNA transcripts. A first-round RT-PCR of the TCR CDR3 used the HTBI primer set with the Qiagen OneStep RT-PCR kit. TCRdb reworked the public reads: Q25 trimming with fastp, MiXCR clone assembly, productive beta chains retained. Each entry merges the rows of one CDR3 protein and shows their most common DNA and genes. The sample profile shows tens of thousands of distinct CDR3 sequences; about 53% of them were found once. Jointly, the top ten make up 34% of the sample. Sequenced input: peripheral blood or thyroid tissue (not recorded which). These receptors were taken from a man aged 18 to 29 with Graves' hyperthyroidism.

The chain recombines TRBV25-1 with TRBJ1-6; D remains ambiguous. Per germline, CDR1 MGHDK and CDR2 SYGVNS. The CDR3 has 14 residues. Between the trimmed V and J ends, which lost 4 bases and 6 bases, there was a span of 10 bases. As DNA, the CDR3 is TGTGCCAGCAGTGGAAGAACGACTAATTCACCCCTCCACTTT. Encoded protein: CASSGRTTNSPLHF.

The CDR3: CSAGARSSYEQYF. In nucleotides, the CDR3 is TGCAGTGCTGGAGCCAGGTCCTCCTACGAGCAGTACTTC. The J gene is TRBJ2-7, the V gene TRBV20-1; D ambiguous. CDR1 DFQATT and CDR2 SNEGSKA come from the germline V gene (reference sequence). V was cut by 5 bases and J by 0 bases, with 11 bases left in between. CDR3 length equals 13 residues.

The chain links TRBV7-2 to TRBJ2-5; D assignment may be TRBD1 or TRBD2 (6 bases each). Trimming left V 2 bases short and J 4 bases short, with 11 bases between. Germline V CDR1 and CDR2: SGHTA, FQGNSA. CDR3 length: 14 residues. CDR3 DNA sequence: TGTGCCAGCAGCTTAAGGGGGGCTGGAGAGACCCAGTACTTC. Amino acid sequence: CASSLRGAGETQYF. The full variable domain, with the rest looked up from reference TRBV7-2 and TRBJ2-5, is GAGVSQSPSNKVTEKGKDVELRCDPISGHTALYWYRQSLGQGLEFLIYFQGNSAPDKSGLPSDRFSAERTGGSVSTLTIQRTQQEDSAVYLCASSLRGAGETQYFGPGTRLLVL.

J is TRBJ1-2 and V is TRBV5-1, with 7 bases matching TRBD1. The CDR3 is made up of 15 amino acids. The germline V gene encodes CDR1 SGHRS and CDR2 YFSETQ. With V trimmed by 2 bases and J by 0 bases, 4 bases remained unmatched. Here the CDR3 DNA reads TGCGCCAGCAGCTTCCCCGGGACAGCTAACTATGGCTACACCTTC. Encoded protein: CASSFPGTANYGYTF.

The rearrangement joins TRBV7-2 to TRBJ1-6; 7 positions agree with TRBD1. Germline V gene lookup returns CDR1 SGHTA and CDR2 FQGNSA. V shed 6 bases, J shed 2 bases, and the junction held 4 bases outside the gene matches. CDR3 length equals 15 residues. Here the CDR3 DNA reads TGTGCCAGCAGTCCAGGGGGGACCTATAATTCACCCCTCCACTTT. Translating gives CASSPGGTYNSPLHF. The whole variable domain, remainder taken from reference TRBV7-2 and TRBJ1-6, is GAGVSQSPSNKVTEKGKDVELRCDPISGHTALYWYRQSLGQGLEFLIYFQGNSAPDKSGLPSDRFSAERTGGSVSTLTIQRTQQEDSAVYLCASSPGGTYNSPLHFGNGTRLTVT.

Comment on this clonotype: Possible read error: a much larger clone is one base away. This chain uses TRBV7-8 with TRBJ2-7; the D call may be TRBD1 or TRBD2 (5 bases each). The V gene's germline CDR1 is SGHVS and CDR2 FQNEAQ. CDR3 length: 13 amino acids. The CDR3 spells CASSFKVWDEQHF. DNA for the CDR3: TGTGCCAGCAGTTTTAAGGTCTGGGACGAGCAGCACTTC. The variable domain in full, completed from reference TRBV7-8 and TRBJ2-7, reads GAGVSQSPRYKVAKRGQDVALRCDPISGHVSLFWYQQALGQGPEFLTYFQNEAQLDKSGLPSDRFFAERPEGSVSTLKIQRTQQEDSAVYLCASSFKVWDEQHFGPGTRLTVT.

As to this clonotype: Germline is not matched at one junction end, which may reflect a read error. CDR3 DNA sequence: TGTGCCAGCAGTGCAAGTGGGACTTATCAGAGCGAGGAGTACTTC. It specifies CASSASGTYQSEEYF. The J gene is TRBJ2-7, the V gene TRBV2; possibly TRBD2 for D (6 bases). The CDR3 sequence is 15 residues long. The germline V gene has CDR1 SNHLY and CDR2 FYNNEI.

This chain links TRBV7-2 with TRBJ2-3; tentatively, D is TRBD2 (6 bases). The length of the CDR3 is 14 residues. V gave up 5 bases and J gave up 6 bases, with 15 bases separating them. CDR1 is SGHTA, CDR2 FQGNSA, per germline. The CDR3 loop reads CASSPGLPPDTQYF. CDR3 DNA sequence: TGTGCCAGCAGCCCGGGACTGCCCCCCGATACGCAGTATTTT.

Ten or more counts support this clonotype. This sequence joins TRBV5-6 and TRBJ1-2; tentatively, D is TRBD1 (5 bases). V gave up 4 bases and J gave up 2 bases, with 6 bases separating them. CDR1 SGHDT and CDR2 YYEEEE come from the germline V gene. The CDR3 consists of 12 residues. The CDR3 DNA follows: TGTGCCAGCAGCCGGGACAACTATGGCTACACCTTC. Residues: CASSRDNYGYTF.

This clonotype was seen repeatedly, ten times or more. This chain joins TRBV29-1 and TRBJ1-3, with TRBD1 as a possible D gene (5 bases). There are 14 residues in the CDR3. V was trimmed by 5 bases and J by 0 bases, leaving 11 bases between them. Germline values: CDR1 SQVTM, CDR2 ANQGSEA. CDR3 sequence: CSVRDYTSGNTIYF. The CDR3 nucleotides are TGCAGCGTTAGGGACTACACCTCTGGAAACACCATATATTTT. The complete variable domain, with remaining parts taken from reference TRBV29-1 and TRBJ1-3, reads SAVISQKPSRDICQRGTSLTIQCQVDSQVTMMFWYRQQPGQSLTLIATANQGSEATYESGFVIDKFPISRPNLTFSTLTVSNMSPEDSSIYLCSVRDYTSGNTIYFGEGSWLTVV.

The chain employs TRBV29-1 and TRBJ2-5; 8 nucleotides line up with TRBD1. J was trimmed by 4 bases and V by 8 bases; bases with no gene match: 15. CDR3 length: 15 residues. Germline V gene lookup returns CDR1 SQVTM and CDR2 ANQGSEA. The DNA for the CDR3 is TGCAGCAGCCAAGGAGTTACAGGGGGTGGAGAGACCCAGTACTTC. Translated, it gives CSSQGVTGGGETQYF. The variable domain in full, completed from reference TRBV29-1 and TRBJ2-5, reads SAVISQKPSRDICQRGTSLTIQCQVDSQVTMMFWYRQQPGQSLTLIATANQGSEATYESGFVIDKFPISRPNLTFSTLTVSNMSPEDSSIYLCSSQGVTGGGETQYFGPGTRLLVL.

In its sample, this clonotype was seen many times. The V gene is TRBV27, the J gene TRBJ2-7, with 10 nucleotides matching TRBD2. The CDR3 length is 15 residues. CDR1 and CDR2 from the germline V gene are MNHEY and SMNVEV (reference sequence). The J segment lost 4 bases and the V segment lost 6 bases, leaving 9 bases of the junction unmatched. The DNA of the CDR3 is TGTGCCAGCAGCCGAGCGGGAGGGCCATGGTACGAGCAGTACTTC. Protein product: CASSRAGGPWYEQYF.

Many counts were recorded for this clonotype. The V and J genes are TRBV29-1 and TRBJ2-3, with TRBD2 matching over 8 bases. Trimming cost V 4 bases and J 1 base; bases outside gene matches: 7. The CDR3 has 15 amino acids. Germline CDR1 is SQVTM and CDR2 is ANQGSEA. CDR3 in amino acids: CSVVRAGGGTDTQYF. CDR3 coding DNA: TGCAGCGTTGTGAGGGCGGGGGGAGGCACAGATACGCAGTATTTT.

Notes on this clonotype: One end of the junction does not line up with germline, which may come from a read error. This chain joins TRBV10-3 and TRBJ1-6; no clear D gene. Looked up from germline, CDR1 is ENHRY and CDR2 is SYGVKD. The CDR3 sequence is 12 residues long. The CDR3 region has the DNA TGTGCTATCAGTGAGAGGAATTCACCCCTCCACTTT. This translates into CAISERNSPLHF.

The chain has TRBV15 and TRBJ2-7, with D unclear. Germline loops: CDR1 LNHNV, CDR2 YYDKDF (reference sequence). The V end was cut by 0 bases, the J end by 7 bases, with 13 bases between. The CDR3 consists of 14 residues. The CDR3 DNA is TGTGCCACCAGCAGAGAAAGACGGTCTACGGAGCAGTACTTC. This gives the protein CATSRERRSTEQYF.

The chain uses TRBV13 and TRBJ1-2, with a tentative D call TRBD1 (5 bases). The germline V gene encodes CDR1 PRHDT and CDR2 FYEKMQ (reference sequence). Trimming stripped 4 bases from V and 6 bases from J, with 12 bases between. CDR3 length: 13 amino acids. In DNA, the CDR3 is TGTGCCAGCAGCTCCCAGGGTGGCGATGGCTACACCTTC. This codes for CASSSQGGDGYTF. The full variable domain, with the rest looked up from reference TRBV13 and TRBJ1-2, is AAGVIQSPRHLIKEKRETATLKCYPIPRHDTVYWYQQGPGQDPQFLISFYEKMQSDKGSIPDRFSAQQFSDYHSELNMSSLELGDSALYFCASSSQGGDGYTFGSGTRLTVV.

This clonotype was seen a few times. J is TRBJ2-5 and V is TRBV7-9; D remains unclear. Trimming took off 5 bases at V and 2 bases at J, with 6 bases between the two ends. Germline V gene sequence: CDR1 SEHNR, CDR2 FQNEAQ (reference sequence). The CDR3 covers 12 residues. The CDR3 region is CASSRVQETQYF. CDR3 nucleotides: TGTGCCAGCAGCCGGGTACAAGAGACCCAGTACTTC.

The chain recombines TRBV10-3 with TRBJ1-6, with D hard to call. Germline CDR1 is ENHRY and CDR2 is SYGVKD. The CDR3 contains 13 residues. V lost 3 bases and J 8 bases, leaving 8 bases between the germline ends. The CDR3 DNA reads TGTGCCATCAGTGACAGGACTGATTCACCCCTCCACTTT. Its protein is CAISDRTDSPLHF.